Given below is one TCR beta chain in context. Antigen unknown. This may be a read error: a much more frequent sequence differs by one nucleotide. These data are taken from a study of regulatory T cells in long-lasting Graves disease. Findings of the study overall: New patients shared fewer public clonotypes (about 1,000) than persistent patients did (roughly 2,700). Persistent Graves' disease cases displayed lower TCR diversity than newly diagnosed ones. Persistent disease favored TRBV28, TRBJ1-2 and TRBJ2-5.

This sample's time point: persistent/refractory GD, antithyroid drugs over 5 years with positive TRAb. The authors made the TCR library using RNA they extracted from PBMCs. The germline V gene has CDR1 MGHDK and CDR2 SYGVNS. There are 16 residues in the CDR3. Relying on iRepertoire HTBI primers and Arm-PCR of CDR3 regions, the team built TCR beta libraries. The authors' processing: Across samples, 62 TRBV and some 13 TRBJ segments were found. TCRdb recomputed calls from the multiplex PCR reads with MiXCR, one row per CDR3 protein. TCRdb's processing, not the authors' own work, is the source of the V and J calls. This sample has 400,000 to 500,000 distinct CDR3 sequences; 20% to 25% occur once, and the top ten carry around 14%.

Sequencing used peripheral blood mononuclear cells (PBMCs), obtained when the disease was refractory, from a patient treated with antithyroid drugs. This sequence was found in a female donor with Graves disease. The V call is TRBV25-1, the J call TRBJ1-2; 9 positions match TRBD1. CDR3 DNA sequence: TGTGCCCGCAGTGAGGCTCACAGGGGGCAGGACTATGGCTACACCTTC. Protein: CARSEAHRGQDYGYTF.